This TCR beta chain stems from a study of T cell repertoires in cytomegalovirus infection. Across the study: Public TCR beta signatures indicated both CMV infection and matching HLA type.

TCRdb recomputed calls from the reads with MiXCR, one row per CDR3 protein. Here the sample spans about 600,000 distinct CDR3 sequences, 20% to 25% being singletons. The sequenced sample consisted of CD8+ T cells from PBMCs. The sequence came from a human donor in good health (CMV status not recorded). Some clones in this sample may be carry-over from other donors' samples.

The CDR3 loop reads CASSLTPPGANVLTF. CDR3 nucleotides: TGTGCCAGCAGTTTAACGCCTCCTGGGGCCAACGTCCTGACTTTC. The rearrangement links TRBV12-3 or TRBV12-4 to TRBJ2-6; D gene unclear. CDR3 length: 15 amino acids. Trimming pared 2 bases from V and 2 bases from J, leaving 7 bases between.